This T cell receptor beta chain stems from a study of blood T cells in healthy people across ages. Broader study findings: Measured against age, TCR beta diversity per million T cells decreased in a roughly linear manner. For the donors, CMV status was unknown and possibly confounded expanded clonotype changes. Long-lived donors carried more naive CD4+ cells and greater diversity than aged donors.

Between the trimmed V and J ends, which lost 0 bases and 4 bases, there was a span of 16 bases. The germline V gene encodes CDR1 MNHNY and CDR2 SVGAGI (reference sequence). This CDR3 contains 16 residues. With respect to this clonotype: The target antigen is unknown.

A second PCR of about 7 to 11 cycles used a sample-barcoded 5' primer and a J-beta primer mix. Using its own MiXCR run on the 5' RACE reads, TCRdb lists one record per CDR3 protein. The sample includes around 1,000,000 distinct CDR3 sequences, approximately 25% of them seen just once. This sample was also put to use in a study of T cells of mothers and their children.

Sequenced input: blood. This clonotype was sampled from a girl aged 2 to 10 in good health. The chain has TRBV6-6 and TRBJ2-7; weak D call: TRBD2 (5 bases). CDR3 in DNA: TGTGCCAGCAGTTACTCGAGGACTTCACTGAATTACGAGCAGTACTTC. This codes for CASSYSRTSLNYEQYF.